This is a list of T cell receptor beta chains from one sample in a study of T cells in localized non-small cell lung cancer. Profiling relied on immunoSEQ multiplex PCR, and the TCRdb table lists in-frame clones only, not all of them. Among 1,500 or so clones listed, 22% were seen once. The sample here was lung tumor tissue, taken before any cancer treatment. The receptor set was obtained from a male donor older than 55 with stage III squamous cell lung carcinoma. Each CDR3 is given without its conserved first and last residue. D genes are given only for firm matches. Not all rows give a size; the values are once, few, many and, for expanded clones, a class.

abundance	v_gene	d_gene	j_gene	CDR3aa
NA	TRBV11-3	TRBD1	TRBJ2-7	ASSPRDSSYEQY
medium-sized	TRBV11-3	NA	TRBJ2-5	ASSLANGQETQY
NA	TRBV28	NA	TRBJ1-1	ASSSLLNTEAF
NA	TRBV11-3	TRBD2	TRBJ2-2	ASSFGLAGGSPGELF
medium-sized	TRBV6-1	NA	TRBJ2-6	ASSEGAGASPWANVLT
NA	TRBV6-8	NA	TRBJ1-1	ASTYGENTEAF
large	TRBV11-3	NA	TRBJ2-3	ASSPTTGTRGDTQY
NA	TRBV28	TRBD1	TRBJ2-2	ASSLPGQGNTGELF
few	TRBV9	TRBD2	TRBJ2-1	ASRRGDYNEQF
NA	TRBV11-3	TRBD1	TRBJ1-1	ASSQGTANTEAF
NA	TRBV11-3	TRBD2	TRBJ2-3	ASSSRVLAGSDTQY
medium-sized	TRBV11-3	TRBD1	TRBJ1-2	ASSQRQGAGGYT
NA	TRBV6-8	NA	TRBJ2-1	AISQRDRGTDEQF
NA	TRBV19	NA	TRBJ2-1	ASSGRNYNEQF
NA	TRBV19	NA	TRBJ1-1	ASSRGRTANTEAF
NA	TRBV6-8	NA	TRBJ1-2	ASSSSGLPRGYT
few	TRBV18	NA	TRBJ1-6	ASSPRGREYNSPLH
few	TRBV11-3	TRBD2	TRBJ2-1	ASSWTGLAFRMSSYNEQF
NA	TRBV9	NA	TRBJ2-2	ASSVGGTGELF
NA	TRBV19	NA	TRBJ1-1	ASSLEHNLLGNTEAF
few	TRBV5-1	NA	TRBJ2-2	ASSPTSFTSPGELF
large	TRBV6-8	NA	TRBJ1-5	ASSSTGRGVMHQPQH
NA	TRBV23-1	NA	TRBJ2-7	ASSRPQNYEQY
NA	TRBV28	NA	TRBJ2-3	ASSFLSGTDTQY
large	TRBV11-3	NA	TRBJ2-7	ASSFFQGTYEQY
NA	TRBV19	TRBD1	TRBJ1-1	ASSNRQGTGGSEAF
NA	TRBV19	NA	TRBJ2-4	ASSLLSQGPGIQY
medium-sized	TRBV9	NA	TRBJ2-5	ASSETGMKETQY
few	TRBV9	NA	TRBJ2-7	ASSEQGYEQY
NA	TRBV6-8	TRBD1	TRBJ1-4	AISVGQGREKLF
NA	TRBV6-8	TRBD1	TRBJ2-7	ASNRDRGRYEQY
NA	TRBV19	TRBD1	TRBJ2-2	ASTPPGTGFAGELF
NA	TRBV5-1	NA	TRBJ1-6	ASSLGGSYNSPLH
NA	TRBV6-8	TRBD1	TRBJ1-3	ASSFRQGAGVSGNTIY
NA	TRBV6-8	NA	TRBJ1-2	ATTGGGLGGYT
NA	TRBV5-1	TRBD2	TRBJ2-2	ASRGAGGEDTGELF
NA	TRBV18	NA	TRBJ1-2	ASSLAVLVDRTYGYT
NA	TRBV5-1	NA	TRBJ1-1	ASSLGGSGDTEAF
once	TRBV14	NA	TRBJ2-7	ASSPKIRTRSSYEQY
few	TRBV9	NA	TRBJ1-5	ASSDRQPNQPQH
few	TRBV4-1	NA	TRBJ1-2	ASSQERAAYGYT
NA	TRBV5-1	NA	TRBJ1-4	ASSLVGRSDEKLF
few	TRBV6-8	TRBD1	TRBJ1-5	AIRGTGDQPQH
few	TRBV6-8	NA	TRBJ1-5	ASSWVQGGQPQH
NA	TRBV18	TRBD2	TRBJ2-7	ASSGGRGPSRSYEQY
few	TRBV6-8	NA	TRBJ1-2	ASSEFYKGAYGYT
few	TRBV29-1	NA	TRBJ2-2	SVDVNTGELF
NA	TRBV11-3	TRBD1	TRBJ1-5	ASSPRTGNQPQH
large	TRBV11-3	NA	TRBJ2-7	ASSYRDWGNYEQY
few	TRBV6-8	TRBD1	TRBJ1-2	ASSWQPWDRGRYGYT
NA	TRBV11-3	NA	TRBJ1-6	ASSQRGGYNSPLH
NA	TRBV11-3	NA	TRBJ1-1	ASSHIEANTEAF
medium-sized	TRBV6-8	NA	TRBJ1-2	ASGAVSYGYT
few	TRBV19	NA	TRBJ2-2	ASSIRGGELF
few	TRBV10-2	NA	TRBJ2-1	AISESMGTRGPFDEQF
NA	TRBV18	NA	TRBJ2-3	ASSQSRAPSLATDTQY
NA	TRBV7-4	NA	TRBJ2-1	ASSLVGLNEQF